The 23 T cell receptor beta chains below were found in one sample sequenced in a study of identical twins. TCRdb ran MiXCR on the 5' RACE reads and lists one entry per CDR3 protein. The sample includes about 150,000 distinct CDR3 sequences, under 4.5% of them seen just once. The sequencing sample was made of memory T cells sorted from blood. These TCRs come from a young man in good health.

This clonotype has only a few counts. The chain recombines TRBV24-1 with TRBJ1-1; 8 bases line up with TRBD1. The V gene end was trimmed by 7 bases and the J gene end by 8 bases; junction bases not matched to a gene: 14. The CDR3 extends over 15 amino acids. CDR1 and CDR2 (germline): KGHDR, SFDVKD. The DNA for the CDR3 is TGTGCCACCAGACCCGGACAGGGTGGGGCTTCGGAAGCTTTCTTT. The encoded protein is CATRPGQGGASEAFF.

This clonotype has just a few counts. This sequence joins TRBV5-1 and TRBJ2-7; TRBD2 aligns across 14 bases. V shed 6 bases, J shed 3 bases, and the junction held 5 bases outside the gene matches. This CDR3 is built from 15 residues. Germline V gives CDR1 SGHRS, CDR2 YFSETQ. CDR3 loop: CASTDGLAGGYEQYF. In DNA, the CDR3 is TGCGCCAGCACCGACGGACTAGCGGGGGGCTACGAGCAGTACTTC.

This clonotype was recorded at least ten times. The chain combines TRBV11-1 with TRBJ1-1, with 9 bases identical to TRBD1. The germline gives CDR1 SGHAT, CDR2 FQDESV (reference sequence). V lost 5 bases to trimming and J lost 2 bases; unmatched junction nucleotides: 3. This CDR3 is 14 amino acids long. CDR3 DNA: TGTGCCAGCAGCCCGGGACAGGGTAACACTGAAGCTTTCTTT. It yields the protein CASSPGQGNTEAFF.

Many counts were recorded for this clonotype. The genes are TRBV20-1 and TRBJ1-4; TRBD1 might be the D (6 bases). CDR3 size: 14 residues. The V end lost 3 bases, the J end lost 5 bases, and 13 bases lay between the germline ends. Germline V gene sequence: CDR1 DFQATT, CDR2 SNEGSKA (reference sequence). The CDR3 DNA reads as TGCAGTGCTAGGCAGGGAGGGGGGAATGAAAAACTGTTTTTT. Translated: CSARQGGGNEKLFF.

This clonotype occurred many times. The chain recombines TRBV20-1 with TRBJ2-5; 7 bases line up with TRBD2. This CDR3 contains 17 residues. Germline assignment: CDR1 DFQATT and CDR2 SNEGSKA (reference sequence). V lost 0 bases and J lost 5; bases outside the gene matches: 15. CDR3 amino acids: CSARDPGGRALGETQYF. CDR3 DNA: TGCAGTGCTAGAGATCCCGGGGGGAGGGCCCTGGGGGAGACCCAGTACTTC.

This clonotype was counted many times. The chain links TRBV4-2 to TRBJ2-3; 11 bases agree with TRBD2. The CDR3 has 18 residues. Unmatched junction bases numbered 7, after V lost 0 bases and J lost 2 bases. Per the germline V gene, CDR1 is LGHNA and CDR2 is YNFKEQ. The DNA of the CDR3 is TGTGCCAGCAGCCAAGACCTACTAGCGGGGGTTATCACAGATACGCAGTATTTT. It translates to CASSQDLLAGVITDTQYF.

The table lists this clonotype with many counts. This chain uses TRBV20-1 with TRBJ2-3; D could derive from TRBD1 or TRBD2 (5 bases each). The length of the CDR3 is 16 residues. Trimming shortened V by 4 bases and J by 2 bases, and 19 bases separated the two germline ends. Germline V gene sequence: CDR1 DFQATT, CDR2 SNEGSKA (reference sequence). CDR3 residues: CSATHVLGDATDTQYF. CDR3 bases: TGCAGTGCTACCCACGTTTTGGGGGATGCCACAGATACGCAGTATTTT.

This clonotype was picked up many times. The chain combines TRBV5-5 with TRBJ2-7, with D perhaps TRBD1 (5 bases). Germline V gene lookup returns CDR1 SGHKS and CDR2 YYEKEE (reference sequence). Trimming shortened V by 3 bases and J by 3 bases, and 10 bases separated the two germline ends. CDR3 length: 13 residues. The CDR3 nucleotides are TGTGCCAGCAGCTCGGGTAGGGGCTACGAGCAGTACTTC. Amino acid sequence: CASSSGRGYEQYF.

This clonotype was seen at least ten times. The chain joins TRBV12-3 or TRBV12-4 to TRBJ2-1; TRBD1 might be the D (5 bases). CDR3 length: 15 amino acids. V was trimmed by 0 bases and J by 2 bases, leaving 8 bases between them. CDR3 in DNA: TGTGCCAGCAGTTTAGCCCAGGGTACCTACAATGAGCAGTTCTTC. This translates into CASSLAQGTYNEQFF.

This clonotype has at least ten counts. The rearrangement links TRBV7-2 to TRBJ2-1; 11 nucleotides align to TRBD2. CDR3 size: 15 residues. Germline V lookup: CDR1 SGHTA, CDR2 FQGNSA. V was clipped by 5 bases and J by 3 bases; unmatched bases: 3. The CDR3 DNA sequence: TGTGCCAGCAGCAAACTAGCGGGAGTCTACAATGAGCAGTTCTTC. It yields the protein CASSKLAGVYNEQFF.

This clonotype was seen at least ten times. The chain is built from TRBV6-1 and TRBJ2-2, with D unclear. The CDR3 loop spans 13 amino acids. The germline V and J ends were trimmed by 3 bases and 6 bases, with 8 bases remaining between them. The V gene's germline CDR1 is MNHNS and CDR2 SASEGT. CDR3 coding DNA: TGTGCCAGCAGTGATTTAATTGCCGGGGAGCTGTTTTTT. As protein: CASSDLIAGELFF.

This clonotype was counted ten times or more. The chain combines TRBV20-1 with TRBJ1-2; 8 positions agree with TRBD1. Looked up from germline, CDR1 is DFQATT and CDR2 is SNEGSKA (reference sequence). V was clipped by 5 bases and J by 2 bases; unmatched bases: 16. The CDR3 has 17 amino acids. In DNA form, the CDR3 reads TGCAGTGCTCGGGCGGGGCAGGGGGCGCGAGGCAACTATGGCTACACCTTC. Its protein is CSARAGQGARGNYGYTF.

By sample share, this clonotype is medium-sized. V and J are TRBV9 and TRBJ2-2; 12 positions match TRBD1. The CDR3 extends over 19 amino acids. The germline V gene has CDR1 SGDLS and CDR2 YYNGEE. The V segment lost 4 bases and the J segment 0 bases; nucleotides outside the gene matches: 10. The CDR3 coding sequence is TGTGCCAGCAGCTCCCCGGGACAGGGGGCTAAAACGAACACCGGGGAGCTGTTTTTT. Translated, it gives CASSSPGQGAKTNTGELFF.

This clonotype was detected ten times or more. This chain joins TRBV19 and TRBJ1-5; maybe TRBD1 (5 bases). This CDR3 comprises 16 residues. Per the germline V gene, CDR1 is LNHDA and CDR2 is SQIVND (reference sequence). V was trimmed by 2 bases and J by 1 base, leaving 12 bases between them. The CDR3 spells CASSILAGRSNQPQHF. CDR3 coding DNA: TGTGCCAGTAGTATATTGGCAGGGCGAAGCAATCAGCCCCAGCATTTT.

This clonotype was counted many times. The gene calls are TRBV29-1 and TRBJ1-2, with 9 bases lining up with TRBD1. The CDR3 is 13 amino acids. J gave up 8 bases and V 4 bases, and 8 bases lay outside the gene matches. Germline V lookup: CDR1 SQVTM, CDR2 ANQGSEA. This CDR3 is CSVVFGTGKGYTF. The CDR3 nucleotides are TGCAGCGTTGTTTTTGGGACAGGGAAAGGCTACACCTTC.

There are many counts of this clonotype. This sequence joins TRBV15 and TRBJ2-3; D uncertain. The germline V and J ends were trimmed by 1 base and 1 base, with 9 bases remaining between them. The germline V gene has CDR1 LNHNV and CDR2 YYDKDF (reference sequence). The CDR3 sequence is 15 residues long. Written as DNA, the CDR3 is TGTGCCACCAGCAGAGTTGGGCAGCGCACAGATACGCAGTATTTT. Translation: CATSRVGQRTDTQYF.

This clonotype was seen a few times. This chain connects TRBV5-1 to TRBJ2-5, with TRBD2 identical over 7 bases. This CDR3 region has 15 residues. The germline CDR1 and CDR2 sequences are SGHRS and YFSETQ. V dropped 0 bases and J dropped 2; count of bases not matched to a gene: 4. The CDR3 region is CASSLAPSGQETQYF. CDR3 DNA sequence: TGCGCCAGCAGCTTGGCTCCTAGCGGACAAGAGACCCAGTACTTC.

This clonotype has a count of ten or more. The V call is TRBV9, the J call TRBJ1-1, with D tentatively TRBD1 (5 bases). Trimming removed 4 bases at V and 4 bases at J, with 11 bases between. Germline V gene sequence: CDR1 SGDLS, CDR2 YYNGEE. The CDR3 covers 13 residues. CDR3 DNA: TGTGCCAGCAGCCCCCTCGGGGGCACTGAAGCTTTCTTT. It encodes CASSPLGGTEAFF.

Many counts were recorded for this clonotype. The J gene is TRBJ2-3, the V gene TRBV7-6; D perhaps matches TRBD1 (5 bases). Germline values: CDR1 SGHVS, CDR2 FNYEAQ. Deletions cut 1 base from V and 5 bases from J, with 13 bases between. The CDR3 is made up of 15 amino acids. CDR3 residues: CASSLGGRLGDTQYF. DNA for the CDR3: TGTGCCAGCAGCTTAGGGGGCCGGCTCGGAGATACGCAGTATTTT. The full variable domain, with the rest looked up from reference TRBV7-6 and TRBJ2-3, is GAGVSQSPRYKVTKRGQDVALRCDPISGHVSLYWYRQALGQGPEFLTYFNYEAQQDKSGLPNDRFSAERPEGSISTLTIQRTEQRDSAMYRCASSLGGRLGDTQYFGPGTRLTVL.

Only a few counts were recorded for this clonotype. The V and J genes are TRBV29-1 and TRBJ2-7, with D perhaps assigned TRBD1 or TRBD2 (6 bases each). The V and J ends lost 7 bases and 3 bases respectively, with 19 bases between them. Germline V lookup: CDR1 SQVTM, CDR2 ANQGSEA. CDR3 length: 14 amino acids. For the CDR3, the DNA is TGCAGCGCTAGGGCGGGACAAGGACTCTACGAGCAGTACTTC. Translation gives CSARAGQGLYEQYF.

This clonotype has ten or more counts. The V gene is TRBV20-1, the J gene TRBJ1-6, with D possibly TRBD1 on 6 matching bases. This CDR3 region has 14 residues. Germline CDR1 reads DFQATT; CDR2 reads SNEGSKA (reference sequence). V lost 2 bases and J lost 10, with 15 bases in between. The CDR3 DNA is TGCAGTGCTAGATACAGGGCCGGGCGGTCACCCCTCCACTTT. Its protein is CSARYRAGRSPLHF.

This clonotype appeared many times. This chain uses TRBV5-5 with TRBJ2-2, with 10 bases that match TRBD2. V lost 3 bases to trimming and J lost 7 bases; unmatched junction nucleotides: 6. In germline, CDR1 is SGHKS, CDR2 YYEKEE (reference sequence). This CDR3 comprises 15 residues. As DNA, the CDR3 is TGTGCCAGCAGCTCCCAGGGACTAGCGATCGGGGAGCTGTTTTTT. Its translation: CASSSQGLAIGELFF.

This clonotype was counted many times. The chain combines TRBV24-1 with TRBJ2-2; D remains unclear. CDR1 is KGHDR, CDR2 SFDVKD, per germline. V lost 5 bases and J 3 bases, leaving 9 bases between the germline ends. This CDR3 contains 14 residues. CDR3 protein: CATSGPNDTGELFF. The CDR3 region has the DNA TGTGCCACCAGTGGTCCCAATGACACCGGGGAGCTGTTTTTT.